These 30 T cell receptor beta chains share one sample of origin, sequenced in a study of siplizumab effects on memory and regulatory T cells. TCRdb's copy holds only in-frame clones and misses some; the assay was immunoSEQ multiplex PCR. The sample carries tens of thousands of clones, 94% recorded once. Sequenced sample: non-Treg CD4+ T cells sorted from blood. The receptors stem from a human donor in good health.

This chain connects TRBV19 to TRBJ2-5; possibly TRBD1 or TRBD2 for D (5 bases each). V lost 5 bases and J lost 5, with 21 bases in between. Germline-derived CDR1 and CDR2 are LNHDA and SQIVND (reference sequence). This CDR3 contains 16 residues. DNA for the CDR3: TGTGCCAGTAGTTACTCCGGGACGGGGCGCGTGGAGACCCAGTACTTC. This translates into CASSYSGTGRVETQYF.

V gene TRBV9 combines with J gene TRBJ2-3; TRBD2 matches 10 bases. V lost 0 bases to trimming and J lost 5 bases; unmatched junction nucleotides: 6. This CDR3 is 16 amino acids long. CDR1 and CDR2 from the germline V gene are SGDLS and YYNGEE. CDR3 in amino acids: CASSVGTASGGDTQYF. CDR3 bases: TGTGCCAGCAGCGTAGGAACGGCTAGCGGGGGAGATACGCAGTATTTT.

The genes are TRBV7-8 and TRBJ2-1, with D possibly TRBD2 on 5 matching bases. V gave up 3 bases and J gave up 8 bases, with 14 bases separating them. From germline, CDR1 is SGHVS and CDR2 FQNEAQ. The CDR3 loop spans 14 amino acids. CDR3 DNA sequence: TGTGCCAGCAGCTTGGGGTGGGAGAGGCATGAGCAGTTCTTC. Protein sequence: CASSLGWERHEQFF. Complete variable domain (other parts from reference TRBV7-8 and TRBJ2-1): GAGVSQSPRYKVAKRGQDVALRCDPISGHVSLFWYQQALGQGPEFLTYFQNEAQLDKSGLPSDRFFAERPEGSVSTLKIQRTQQEDSAVYLCASSLGWERHEQFFGPGTRLTVL.

The rearrangement links TRBV30 to TRBJ1-3, with D perhaps matching TRBD1 (5 bases). From germline, CDR1 is GTSNPN and CDR2 SVGIG (reference sequence). The CDR3 is 15 residues long. V lost 3 bases to trimming and J lost 0 bases, with 12 bases between them. Written as DNA, the CDR3 is TGTGCCTGGAGGCGAGACAGCAACTCTGGAAACACCATATATTTT. Residues: CAWRRDSNSGNTIYF. The complete variable domain, with remaining parts taken from reference TRBV30 and TRBJ1-3, reads SQTIHQWPATLVQPVGSPLSLECTVEGTSNPNLYWYRQAAGRGLQLLFYSVGIGQISSEVPQNLSASRPQDRQFILSSKKLLLSDSGFYLCAWRRDSNSGNTIYFGEGSWLTVV.

This chain links TRBV7-2 with TRBJ1-5; no clear D gene. This CDR3 region has 13 residues. Per germline, CDR1 SGHTA and CDR2 FQGNSA. V lost 5 bases and J lost 4, with 9 bases in between. CDR3 loop: CASSPDTNQPQHF. The CDR3 DNA is TGTGCCAGCAGCCCTGACACGAATCAGCCCCAGCATTTT.

The chain recombines TRBV30 with TRBJ1-1, with D maybe TRBD1 (6 bases). Germline V lookup: CDR1 GTSNPN, CDR2 SVGIG (reference sequence). The CDR3 is 14 amino acids. Trimming shortened V by 0 bases and J by 3 bases, and 11 bases separated the two germline ends. CDR3 residues: CAWSVWGADTEAFF. Written as DNA, the CDR3 is TGTGCCTGGAGTGTTTGGGGGGCGGACACTGAAGCTTTCTTT.

V gene TRBV7-9 combines with J gene TRBJ2-5, with 13 bases that match TRBD2. The germline gives CDR1 SEHNR, CDR2 FQNEAQ (reference sequence). This CDR3 is built from 14 residues. After removal of 6 bases from V and 7 bases from J, the junction contained 5 bases not matched to a gene. The CDR3 nucleotides are TGTGCCAGCAGGGGACTAGCGGGACGCGGGACCCAGTACTTC. Its protein product is CASRGLAGRGTQYF.

The gene calls are TRBV7-6 and TRBJ1-2; 9 positions match TRBD1. The V segment lost 1 base and the J segment 8 bases; nucleotides outside the gene matches: 5. Germline loops: CDR1 SGHVS, CDR2 FNYEAQ. The CDR3 covers 14 residues. The CDR3 DNA is TGTGCCAGCAGCTTAGGGACAGGGGAAGGCGGCTACACCTTC. Residues: CASSLGTGEGGYTF. The full variable domain, rest sourced from reference TRBV7-6 and TRBJ1-2, is GAGVSQSPRYKVTKRGQDVALRCDPISGHVSLYWYRQALGQGPEFLTYFNYEAQQDKSGLPNDRFSAERPEGSISTLTIQRTEQRDSAMYRCASSLGTGEGGYTFGSGTRLTVV.

The rearrangement links TRBV6-4 to TRBJ2-1; 10 bases match TRBD1. The trim removed 4 bases at V and 3 bases at J, leaving 3 bases unmatched. The CDR3 runs to 15 residues. CDR1 is MRHNA, CDR2 SNTAGT, per germline. CDR3 region: CASSARDRGYNEQFF. The CDR3 bases are TGTGCCAGCAGTGCGCGGGACAGGGGCTACAATGAGCAGTTCTTC.

This sequence joins TRBV7-2 and TRBJ1-2; D is perhaps TRBD1 (5 bases). The germline CDR1 and CDR2 sequences are SGHTA and FQGNSA. The CDR3 consists of 16 residues. Trimming removed 0 bases from V and 2 bases from J, with 13 bases in between. CDR3 loop: CASSLAAVGANYGYTF. For the CDR3, the DNA is TGTGCCAGCAGCTTAGCGGCGGTCGGGGCAAACTATGGCTACACCTTC.

The J gene is TRBJ1-6, the V gene TRBV9; TRBD1 might be the D (5 bases). The CDR3 is made up of 15 amino acids. CDR1 is SGDLS, CDR2 YYNGEE, per germline. V gave up 2 bases and J gave up 10 bases, with 16 bases separating them. The CDR3: CASSVTGARESPLHF. The CDR3 DNA sequence: TGTGCCAGCAGCGTCACAGGCGCAAGGGAATCACCCCTCCACTTT. Full variable domain (outside the CDR3, taken from reference TRBV9 and TRBJ1-6): DSGVTQTPKHLITATGQRVTLRCSPRSGDLSVYWYQQSLDQGLQFLIQYYNGEERAKGNILERFSAQQFPDLHSELNLSSLELGDSALYFCASSVTGARESPLHFGNGTRLTVT.

The chain carries TRBV27 and TRBJ2-1, with D possibly being TRBD2 (6 bases). The CDR3 runs to 15 residues. Germline V lookup: CDR1 MNHEY, CDR2 SMNVEV (reference sequence). Trimming took off 6 bases at V and 6 bases at J, with 18 bases between the two ends. CDR3 sequence (DNA): TGTGCCAGCAGCTACGACAGTCGGAGGGGCAATGAGCAGTTCTTC. It codes for CASSYDSRRGNEQFF.

This clone is a singleton in its sample. The chain combines TRBV9 with TRBJ2-5; 8 nucleotides align to TRBD1. V gave up 3 bases and J gave up 4 bases; unmatched junction bases: 2. This CDR3 region has 13 residues. Per germline, CDR1 SGDLS and CDR2 YYNGEE. CDR3 sequence (DNA): TGTGCCAGCAGCGGCGGGACAGGAGAGACCCAGTACTTC. Translated, it gives CASSGGTGETQYF.

The gene calls are TRBV4-1 and TRBJ1-2; D is unresolved. The germline gives CDR1 MGHRA, CDR2 YSYEKL. V lost 1 base and J 1 base, leaving 4 bases between the germline ends. This CDR3 comprises 13 residues. The CDR3 region is CASSQGHNYGYTF. The CDR3 bases are TGCGCCAGCAGCCAAGGGCATAACTATGGCTACACCTTC.

The rearrangement uses TRBV5-4 and TRBJ1-2, with unresolved D. The CDR3 is made up of 16 amino acids. The ends were cut back, 4 bases at V and 0 bases at J, with 16 bases in the middle. Germline CDR1 reads SGHNT; CDR2 reads YYREEE (reference sequence). The CDR3 loop reads CASSPEVRTANYGYTF. In DNA form, the CDR3 reads TGTGCCAGCAGCCCGGAAGTACGGACCGCTAACTATGGCTACACCTTC. The full variable domain, completed using reference TRBV5-4 and TRBJ1-2, is ETGVTQSPTHLIKTRGQQVTLRCSSQSGHNTVSWYQQALGQGPQFIFQYYREEENGRGNFPPRFSGLQFPNYSSELNVNALELDDSALYLCASSPEVRTANYGYTFGSGTRLTVV.

A word on this clone: Mismatch with germline at one junction end may stem from a read error. The chain links TRBV5-6 to TRBJ2-2; no firm D call. CDR1 and CDR2 from the germline V gene are SGHDT and YYEEEE. The CDR3 contains 12 residues. This CDR3 reads CASSTNAGELFF. The CDR3 nucleotides are TGTGCCAGCAGCACGAACGCCGGGGAGCTGTTTTTT. The full variable domain, in which reference TRBV5-6 and TRBJ2-2 provide the parts outside the CDR3, is DAGVTQSPTHLIKTRGQQVTLRCSPKSGHDTVSWYQQALGQGPQFIFQYYEEEERQRGNFPDRFSGHQFPNYSSELNVNALLLGDSALYLCASSTNAGELFFGEGSRLTVL.

The chain recombines TRBV11-2 with TRBJ2-7; D remains unclear. The ends were cut back, 1 base at V and 4 bases at J, with 11 bases in the middle. From germline, CDR1 is SGHAT and CDR2 FQNNGV. The CDR3 has 14 amino acids. CDR3 sequence: CASSLAPGGYEQYF. The CDR3 nucleotides are TGTGCCAGCAGCTTAGCGCCGGGCGGATACGAGCAGTACTTC.

This clone was seen once. This chain connects TRBV5-8 to TRBJ2-7; 12 positions agree with TRBD2. Trimming removed 4 bases from V and 5 bases from J; junction bases left unmatched: 10. Per the germline V gene, CDR1 is SGHTS and CDR2 is YDEGEE. The CDR3 is 16 amino acids. CDR3 region: CASSRRLAGERNEQYF. Written as DNA, the CDR3 is TGTGCCAGCAGCCGACGACTAGCGGGAGAAAGGAACGAGCAGTACTTC.

This chain uses TRBV6-6 with TRBJ1-1, with a possible D match to TRBD1 (5 bases). The CDR3 spans 13 residues. CDR1 and CDR2 from the germline V gene are MNHNY and SVGAGI (reference sequence). V lost 6 bases to trimming and J lost 3 bases, with 11 bases between them. The CDR3 loop is CASSYGGDTEAFF. For the CDR3, the DNA is TGTGCCAGCAGCTACGGGGGTGACACTGAAGCTTTCTTT.

The gene calls are TRBV19 and TRBJ1-5; 9 nucleotides line up with TRBD1. Per germline, CDR1 LNHDA and CDR2 SQIVND (reference sequence). V shed 0 bases, J shed 7 bases, and the junction held 4 bases outside the gene matches. The CDR3 is 15 amino acids. The CDR3 loop reads CASSIEGQGGQPQHF. Here the CDR3 DNA reads TGTGCCAGTAGTATAGAGGGACAGGGTGGACAGCCCCAGCATTTT.

The rearrangement links TRBV21-1 to TRBJ1-3. TRBV21-1 is shown as a pseudogene. The CDR3 contains 17 residues. The chain's CDR3 is CASSKRIWVKNRNTIYF. For the CDR3, the DNA is TGTGCCAGCAGCAAAAGAATATGGGTCAAAAATAGAAACACCATATATTTT.

This sequence joins TRBV7-9 and TRBJ2-3, with 7 bases that match TRBD1. This CDR3 contains 15 residues. The V gene's germline CDR1 is SEHNR and CDR2 FQNEAQ (reference sequence). J gave up 1 base and V 2 bases, and 3 bases lay outside the gene matches. Here the CDR3 reads CASSLSTGRTDTQYF. CDR3 nucleotides: TGTGCCAGCAGCTTATCGACAGGGCGCACAGATACGCAGTATTTT. The full variable domain, with the rest looked up from reference TRBV7-9 and TRBJ2-3, is DTGVSQNPRHKITKRGQNVTFRCDPISEHNRLYWYRQTLGQGPEFLTYFQNEAQLEKSRLLSDRFSAERPKGSFSTLEIQRTEQGDSAMYLCASSLSTGRTDTQYFGPGTRLTVL.

The J gene is TRBJ1-2, the V gene TRBV6-5; 8 bases fit TRBD1. V was clipped by 5 bases and J by 4 bases; unmatched bases: 6. The germline gives CDR1 MNHEY, CDR2 SVGAGI. The CDR3 is made up of 14 amino acids. For the CDR3, the DNA is TGTGCCAGCAGTAACCCAGGGGGCATCTATGGCTACACCTTC. Amino acids: CASSNPGGIYGYTF.

Remarks on this clone: The DNA is omitted, as the CDR3 cannot be located on it reliably, and the CDR3 follows TCRdb's listing. The chain employs TRBV6-6 and TRBJ1-2; the table's TRBD1 call for D was not verified on the DNA. The germline CDR1 and CDR2 sequences are MNHNY and SVGAGI (reference sequence). The CDR3 totals 15 residues, both ends included. CDR3 protein: CASSSSTGGVYGYTF.

This clone came up once. The J gene is TRBJ1-2, the V gene TRBV7-9; tentative D call: TRBD1 (5 bases). The V end lost 4 bases, the J end lost 3 bases, and 15 bases lay between the germline ends. Germline CDR1 reads SEHNR; CDR2 reads FQNEAQ (reference sequence). This CDR3 is built from 15 residues. CDR3 region: CASSSPGGVDYGYTF. CDR3 DNA: TGTGCCAGCAGCTCTCCCGGGGGTGTGGACTATGGCTACACCTTC.

This chain links TRBV11-3 with TRBJ2-1, with D perhaps matching TRBD2 (6 bases). Trimming took off 1 base at V and 7 bases at J, with 11 bases between the two ends. This CDR3 comprises 14 residues. Germline V gene data show CDR1 as SGHNT and CDR2 as YENEEA. CDR3 nucleotides: TGTGCCAGCAGCTTAGTGCGGGAAGGAAATGAGCAGTTCTTC. It specifies CASSLVREGNEQFF. The complete variable domain, with remaining parts taken from reference TRBV11-3 and TRBJ2-1, reads EAGVVQSPRYKIIEKKQPVAFWCNPISGHNTLYWYLQNLGQGPELLIRYENEEAVDDSQLPKDRFSAERLKGVDSTLKIQPAELGDSAVYLCASSLVREGNEQFFGPGTRLTVL.

This clone was observed once. CDR3 coding DNA: TGCGCCAGCAGCTTGGGTGGGACAGGGTACACGGAGACCCAGTACTTC. Amino acids: CASSLGGTGYTETQYF. This chain connects TRBV5-1 to TRBJ2-5; 9 bases match TRBD1. Germline lookup yields CDR1 SGHRS and CDR2 YFSETQ. This CDR3 has 16 amino acids. The V gene end was trimmed by 0 bases and the J gene end by 5 bases; junction bases not matched to a gene: 8.

The chain uses TRBV9 and TRBJ2-1; D unresolved. Germline V gene sequence: CDR1 SGDLS, CDR2 YYNGEE. Trimming removed 2 bases from V and 10 bases from J, with 22 bases in between. The CDR3 runs 16 residues. CDR3 nucleotides: TGTGCCAGCAGCGTTTCCCCCGTTCTATCGGCGTCCGAGCAGTTCTTC. It yields the protein CASSVSPVLSASEQFF.

This clone was found a few times. V and J are TRBV19 and TRBJ1-5; 9 positions match TRBD1. Germline V gene sequence: CDR1 LNHDA, CDR2 SQIVND (reference sequence). V was pared by 4 bases and J by 2 bases, with 3 bases of the junction left unmatched. The CDR3 runs 15 residues. The CDR3 region is CASSTTGGGNQPQHF. CDR3 DNA sequence: TGTGCCAGTAGTACGACAGGGGGTGGCAATCAGCCCCAGCATTTT.

The chain links TRBV5-4 to TRBJ1-1; 8 bases are a match to TRBD1. Unmatched junction bases numbered 5, after V lost 4 bases and J lost 0 bases. CDR3 length equals 15 residues. Germline CDR1 is SGHNT and CDR2 is YYREEE (reference sequence). The CDR3 protein is CASSPGQGLNTEAFF. The DNA of the CDR3 is TGTGCCAGCAGCCCCGGACAGGGATTGAACACTGAAGCTTTCTTT.